The clone carrying this T cell receptor (beta chain) has just one count. The antigen remains unidentified. The source of the sample is a study of shared clonotypes between healthy human individuals. Study-level findings and limits: The study found lower generation probabilities in non-shared clonotypes than in those shared by all four donors.

For each subset, genomic DNA was distributed in equal portions over several immunoSEQ plates. This table comes from immunoSEQ multiplex PCR, and its TCRdb copy is limited to in-frame clones, with some not included. The top ten hold approximately 0.39% of the sample, which has roughly 2,300,000 clones, 85% to 95% seen once. CD45RA-negative memory and CD45RA+ naive subsets were split from the CD4+ cells. The material sequenced was naive CD4+ T cells from PBMCs. As for subset: CD45RA+ positively selected. This clonotype was obtained from a man aged 18 to 30 in good health. Some clones in this sample may be carry-over from other donors' samples.

The CDR3 DNA is TGTGCCAGCAGCTTAGATTCGTCAGGGGGAAAGGGCTACACCTTC. Translation gives CASSLDSSGGKGYTF. The chain uses TRBV7-2 and TRBJ1-2; 7 bases are a match to TRBD1. V shed 1 base and J 8 bases; nucleotides not matched to a gene: 10. Germline CDR1 and CDR2: SGHTA and FQGNSA. The CDR3 spans 15 residues.